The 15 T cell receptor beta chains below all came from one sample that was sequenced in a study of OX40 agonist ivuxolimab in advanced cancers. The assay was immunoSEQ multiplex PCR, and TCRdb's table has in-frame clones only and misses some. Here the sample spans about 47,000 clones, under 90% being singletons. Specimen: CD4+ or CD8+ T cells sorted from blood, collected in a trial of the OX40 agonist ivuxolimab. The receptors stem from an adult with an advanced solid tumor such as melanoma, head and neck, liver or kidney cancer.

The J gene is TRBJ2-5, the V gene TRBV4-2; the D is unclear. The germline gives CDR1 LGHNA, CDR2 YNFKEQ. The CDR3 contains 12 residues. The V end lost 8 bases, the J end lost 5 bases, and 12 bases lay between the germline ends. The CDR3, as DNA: TGTGCCAGCTGGGGTGGGTCGGAGACCCAGTACTTC. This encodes CASWGGSETQYF.

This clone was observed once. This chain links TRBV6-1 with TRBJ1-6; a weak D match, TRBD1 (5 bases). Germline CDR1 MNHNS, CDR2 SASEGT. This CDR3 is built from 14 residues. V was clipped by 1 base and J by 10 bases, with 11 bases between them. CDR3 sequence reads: CASSEDLGESPLHF. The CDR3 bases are TGTGCCAGCAGTGAAGATCTAGGGGAGTCACCCCTCCACTTT.

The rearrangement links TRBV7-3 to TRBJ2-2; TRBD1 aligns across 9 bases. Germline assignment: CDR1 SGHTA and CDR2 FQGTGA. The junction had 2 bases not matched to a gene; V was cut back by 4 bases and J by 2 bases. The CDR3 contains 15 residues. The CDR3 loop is CASSSTGGNTGELFF. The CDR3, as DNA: TGTGCCAGCAGCTCCACAGGGGGCAACACCGGGGAGCTGTTTTTT.

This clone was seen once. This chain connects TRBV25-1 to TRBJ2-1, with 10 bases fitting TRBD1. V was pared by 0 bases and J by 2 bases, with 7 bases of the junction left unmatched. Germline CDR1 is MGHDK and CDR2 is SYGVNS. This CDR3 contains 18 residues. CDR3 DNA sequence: TGTGCCAGCAGTGAATATTTCTCCGGGACAGGGGCCTACAATGAGCAGTTCTTC. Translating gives CASSEYFSGTGAYNEQFF.

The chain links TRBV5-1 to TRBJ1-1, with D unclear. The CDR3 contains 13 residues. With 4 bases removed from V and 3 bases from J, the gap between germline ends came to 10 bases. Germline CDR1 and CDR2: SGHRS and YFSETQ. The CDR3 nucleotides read TGCGCCAGCAGCCTCACAGCATACACTGAAGCTTTCTTT. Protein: CASSLTAYTEAFF.

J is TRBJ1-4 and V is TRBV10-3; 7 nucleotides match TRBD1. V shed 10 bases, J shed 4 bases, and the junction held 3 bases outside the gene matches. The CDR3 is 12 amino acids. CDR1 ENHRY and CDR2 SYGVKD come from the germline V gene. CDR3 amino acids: CATRQGNEKLFF. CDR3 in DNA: TGTGCCACCAGACAGGGTAATGAAAAACTGTTTTTT.

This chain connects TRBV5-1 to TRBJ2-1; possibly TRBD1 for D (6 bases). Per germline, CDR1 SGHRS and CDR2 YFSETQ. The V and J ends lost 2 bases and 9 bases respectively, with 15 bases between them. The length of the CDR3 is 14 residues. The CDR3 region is CASSFLGGSGEQFF. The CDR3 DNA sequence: TGCGCCAGCAGCTTCTTAGGGGGAAGCGGTGAGCAGTTCTTC. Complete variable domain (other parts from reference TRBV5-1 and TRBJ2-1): KAGVTQTPRYLIKTRGQQVTLSCSPISGHRSVSWYQQTPGQGLQFLFEYFSETQRNKGNFPGRFSGRQFSNSRSEMNVSTLELGDSALYLCASSFLGGSGEQFFGPGTRLTVL.

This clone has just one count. In DNA, the CDR3 is TGCGCCAGCAGCTTGTCAGGGACAGCATCCCACGAGCAGTACTTC. The encoded protein is CASSLSGTASHEQYF. This chain connects TRBV5-1 to TRBJ2-7, with 7 bases lining up with TRBD1. Trimming cost V 1 base and J 5 bases; bases outside gene matches: 9. The CDR3 contains 15 residues. CDR1 SGHRS and CDR2 YFSETQ come from the germline V gene.

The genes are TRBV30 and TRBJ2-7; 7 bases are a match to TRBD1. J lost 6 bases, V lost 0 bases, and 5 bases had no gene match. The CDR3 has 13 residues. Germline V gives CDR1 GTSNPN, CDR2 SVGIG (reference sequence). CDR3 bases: TGTGCCTGGAGTGTGGGGACAGAGTTCGAGCAGTACTTC. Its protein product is CAWSVGTEFEQYF.

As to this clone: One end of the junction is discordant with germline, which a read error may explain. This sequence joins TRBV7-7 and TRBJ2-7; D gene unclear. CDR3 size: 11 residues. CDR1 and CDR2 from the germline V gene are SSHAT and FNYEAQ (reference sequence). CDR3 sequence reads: CASSLVGEQYF. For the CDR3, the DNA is TGTGCTAGCAGCTTAGTGGGCGAGCAGTACTTC.

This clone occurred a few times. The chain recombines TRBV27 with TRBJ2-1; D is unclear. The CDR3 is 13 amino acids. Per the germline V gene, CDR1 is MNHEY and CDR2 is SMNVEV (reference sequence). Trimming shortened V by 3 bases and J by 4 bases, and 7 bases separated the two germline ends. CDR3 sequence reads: CASSFSAYNEQFF. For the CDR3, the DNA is TGTGCCAGCAGTTTTTCAGCTTACAATGAGCAGTTCTTC.

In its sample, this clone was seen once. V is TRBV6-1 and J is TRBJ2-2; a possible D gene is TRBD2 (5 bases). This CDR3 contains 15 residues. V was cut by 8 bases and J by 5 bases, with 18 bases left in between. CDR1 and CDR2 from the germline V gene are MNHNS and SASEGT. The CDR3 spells CASGWYSAGTGELFF. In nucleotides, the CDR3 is TGTGCCAGCGGTTGGTATAGCGCCGGGACCGGGGAGCTGTTTTTT.

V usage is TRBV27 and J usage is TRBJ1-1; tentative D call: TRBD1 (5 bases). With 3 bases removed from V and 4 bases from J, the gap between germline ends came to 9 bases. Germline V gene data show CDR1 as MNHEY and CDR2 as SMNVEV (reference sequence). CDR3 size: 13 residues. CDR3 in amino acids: CASSFSGSTEAFF. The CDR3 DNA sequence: TGTGCCAGCAGTTTTTCAGGGAGCACTGAAGCTTTCTTT.

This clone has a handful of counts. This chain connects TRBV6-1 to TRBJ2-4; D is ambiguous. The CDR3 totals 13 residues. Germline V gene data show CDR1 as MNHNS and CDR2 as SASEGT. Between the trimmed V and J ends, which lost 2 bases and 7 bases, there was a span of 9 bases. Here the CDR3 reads CASSERPWNIQYF. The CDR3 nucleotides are TGTGCCAGCAGTGAACGGCCGTGGAACATTCAGTACTTC.

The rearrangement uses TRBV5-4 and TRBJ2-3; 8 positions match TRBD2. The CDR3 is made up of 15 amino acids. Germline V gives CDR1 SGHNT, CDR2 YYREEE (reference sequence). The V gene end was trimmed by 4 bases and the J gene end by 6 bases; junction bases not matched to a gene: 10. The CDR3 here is CASSRGWASGDTQYF. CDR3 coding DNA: TGTGCCAGCAGCCGAGGATGGGCTAGCGGGGATACGCAGTATTTT. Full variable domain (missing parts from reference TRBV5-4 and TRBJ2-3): ETGVTQSPTHLIKTRGQQVTLRCSSQSGHNTVSWYQQALGQGPQFIFQYYREEENGRGNFPPRFSGLQFPNYSSELNVNALELDDSALYLCASSRGWASGDTQYFGPGTRLTVL.